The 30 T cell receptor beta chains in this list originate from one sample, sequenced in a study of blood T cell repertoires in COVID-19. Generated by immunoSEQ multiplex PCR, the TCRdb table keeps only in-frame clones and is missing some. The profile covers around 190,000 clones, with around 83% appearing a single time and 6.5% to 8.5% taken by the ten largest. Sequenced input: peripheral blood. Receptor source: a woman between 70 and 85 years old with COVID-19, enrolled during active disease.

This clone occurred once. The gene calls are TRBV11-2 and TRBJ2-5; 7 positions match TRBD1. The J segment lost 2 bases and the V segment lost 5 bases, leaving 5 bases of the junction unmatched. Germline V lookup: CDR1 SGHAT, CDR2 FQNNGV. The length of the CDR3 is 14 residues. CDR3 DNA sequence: TGTGCCAGCAGCCCCAGGACAGGTCAAGAGACCCAGTACTTC. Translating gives CASSPRTGQETQYF.

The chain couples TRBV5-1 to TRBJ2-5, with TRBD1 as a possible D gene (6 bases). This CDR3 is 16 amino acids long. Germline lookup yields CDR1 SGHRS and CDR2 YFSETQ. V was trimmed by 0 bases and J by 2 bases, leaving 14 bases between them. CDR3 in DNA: TGCGCCAGCAGCTTGGCCCCTTCAGGGGAACAAGAGACCCAGTACTTC. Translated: CASSLAPSGEQETQYF. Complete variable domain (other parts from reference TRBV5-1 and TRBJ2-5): KAGVTQTPRYLIKTRGQQVTLSCSPISGHRSVSWYQQTPGQGLQFLFEYFSETQRNKGNFPGRFSGRQFSNSRSEMNVSTLELGDSALYLCASSLAPSGEQETQYFGPGTRLLVL.

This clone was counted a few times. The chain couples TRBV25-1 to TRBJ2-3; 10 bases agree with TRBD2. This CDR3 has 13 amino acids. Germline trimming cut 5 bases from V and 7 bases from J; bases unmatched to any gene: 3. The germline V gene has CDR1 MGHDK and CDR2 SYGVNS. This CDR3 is CASSTSGTNTQYF. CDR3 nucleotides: TGTGCCAGCAGTACTAGCGGGACTAATACGCAGTATTTT.

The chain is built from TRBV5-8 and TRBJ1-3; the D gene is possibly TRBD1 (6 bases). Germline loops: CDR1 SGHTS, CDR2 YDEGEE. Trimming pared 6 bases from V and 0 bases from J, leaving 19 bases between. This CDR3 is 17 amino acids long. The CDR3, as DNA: TGTGCCAGCAACCCCTGGGGGCAGATCGTCTCTGGAAACACCATATATTTT. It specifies CASNPWGQIVSGNTIYF.

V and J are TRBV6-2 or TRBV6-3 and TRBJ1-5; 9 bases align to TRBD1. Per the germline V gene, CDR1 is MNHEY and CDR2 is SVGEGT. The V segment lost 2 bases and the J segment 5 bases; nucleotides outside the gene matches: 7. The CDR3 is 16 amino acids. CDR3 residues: CASSYDTGGGYQPQHF. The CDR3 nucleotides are TGTGCCAGCAGTTACGACACAGGGGGCGGTTATCAGCCCCAGCATTTT.

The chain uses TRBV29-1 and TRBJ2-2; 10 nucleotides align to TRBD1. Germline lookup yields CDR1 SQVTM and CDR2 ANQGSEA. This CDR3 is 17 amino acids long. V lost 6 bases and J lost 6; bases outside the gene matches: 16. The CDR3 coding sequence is TGCAGCGTAAATAGGGGCGGGGGACAGGGGCTCGCCGGGGAGCTGTTTTTT. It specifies CSVNRGGGQGLAGELFF.

CDR3 in DNA: TGTGCCAGCAGCAGCGGGGGGACAGGGGAAGGCTACACCTTC. Protein: CASSSGGTGEGYTF. The J gene is TRBJ1-2, the V gene TRBV27, with 10 bases that match TRBD1. Germline values: CDR1 MNHEY, CDR2 SMNVEV (reference sequence). After removal of 6 bases from V and 8 bases from J, the junction contained 9 bases not matched to a gene. The length of the CDR3 is 14 residues.

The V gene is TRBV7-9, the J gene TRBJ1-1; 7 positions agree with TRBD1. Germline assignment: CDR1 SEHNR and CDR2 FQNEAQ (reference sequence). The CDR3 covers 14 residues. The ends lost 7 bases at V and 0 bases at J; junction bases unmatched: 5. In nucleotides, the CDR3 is TGTGCCAGCATGCAGGGGGGTGTGAACACTGAAGCTTTCTTT. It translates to CASMQGGVNTEAFF.

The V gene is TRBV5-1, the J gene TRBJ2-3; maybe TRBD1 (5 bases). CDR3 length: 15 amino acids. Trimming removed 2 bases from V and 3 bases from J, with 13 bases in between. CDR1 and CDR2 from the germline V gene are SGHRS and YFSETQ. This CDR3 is CASSFVGDGTDTQYF. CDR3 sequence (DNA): TGCGCCAGCAGCTTTGTAGGGGATGGGACAGATACGCAGTATTTT.

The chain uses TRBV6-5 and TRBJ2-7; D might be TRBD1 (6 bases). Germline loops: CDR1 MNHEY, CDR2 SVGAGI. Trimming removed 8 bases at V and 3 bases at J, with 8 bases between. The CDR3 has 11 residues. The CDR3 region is CASGQYYEQYF. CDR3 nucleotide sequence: TGTGCCAGCGGACAGTACTACGAGCAGTACTTC.

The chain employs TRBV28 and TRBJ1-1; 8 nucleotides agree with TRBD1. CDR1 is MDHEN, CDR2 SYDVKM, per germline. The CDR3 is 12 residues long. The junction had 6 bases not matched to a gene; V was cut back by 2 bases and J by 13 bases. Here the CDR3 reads CASSLVDREGFF. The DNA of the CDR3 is TGTGCCAGCAGTTTAGTGGACAGGGAGGGTTTCTTT.

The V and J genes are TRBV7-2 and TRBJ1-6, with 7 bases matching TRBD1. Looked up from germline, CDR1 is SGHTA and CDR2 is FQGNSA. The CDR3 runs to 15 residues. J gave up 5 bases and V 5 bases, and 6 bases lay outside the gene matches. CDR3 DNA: TGTGCCAGCAGCGCTCGCGGGACAGATAATTCACCCCTCCACTTT. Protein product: CASSARGTDNSPLHF.

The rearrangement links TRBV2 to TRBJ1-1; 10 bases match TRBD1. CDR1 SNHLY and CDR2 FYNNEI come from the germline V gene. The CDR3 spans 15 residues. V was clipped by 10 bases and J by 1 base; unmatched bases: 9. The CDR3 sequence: CATDRGPLGNTEAFF. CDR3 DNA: TGTGCCACCGACAGGGGGCCCTTAGGGAACACTGAAGCTTTCTTT.

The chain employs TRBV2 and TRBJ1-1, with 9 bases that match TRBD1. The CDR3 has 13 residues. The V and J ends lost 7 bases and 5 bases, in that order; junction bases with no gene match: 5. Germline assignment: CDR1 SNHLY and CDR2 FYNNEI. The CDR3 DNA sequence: TGTGCCAGCATCGGACAGGGGAGGACTGAAGCTTTCTTT. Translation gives CASIGQGRTEAFF.

The CDR3 sequence is CASSPGQGIWEQYF. The CDR3 bases are TGTGCCAGCTCACCCGGACAGGGAATTTGGGAGCAGTACTTC. The chain links TRBV18 to TRBJ2-7; 8 positions match TRBD1. J lost 7 bases, V lost 3 bases, and 8 bases had no gene match. Germline V gene data show CDR1 as KGHSH and CDR2 as LQKENI. The CDR3 runs to 14 residues.

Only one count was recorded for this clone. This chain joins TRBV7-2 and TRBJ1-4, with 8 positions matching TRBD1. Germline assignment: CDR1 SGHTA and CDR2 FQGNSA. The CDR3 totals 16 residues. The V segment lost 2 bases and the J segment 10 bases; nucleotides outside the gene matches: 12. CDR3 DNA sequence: TGTGCCAGCAGCTTACCAGGGGGCCAGTCCGGCGGAAAACTGTTTTTT. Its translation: CASSLPGGQSGGKLFF. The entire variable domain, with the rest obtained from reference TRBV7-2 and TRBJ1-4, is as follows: GAGVSQSPSNKVTEKGKDVELRCDPISGHTALYWYRQSLGQGLEFLIYFQGNSAPDKSGLPSDRFSAERTGGSVSTLTIQRTQQEDSAVYLCASSLPGGQSGGKLFFGSGTQLSVL.

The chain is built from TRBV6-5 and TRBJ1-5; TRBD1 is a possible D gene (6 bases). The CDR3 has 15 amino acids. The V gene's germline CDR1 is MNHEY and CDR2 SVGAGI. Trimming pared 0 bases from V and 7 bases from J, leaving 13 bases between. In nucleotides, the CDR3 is TGTGCCAGCAGTTACTCGCCGACAGGCGACCAGCCCCAGCATTTT. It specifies CASSYSPTGDQPQHF.

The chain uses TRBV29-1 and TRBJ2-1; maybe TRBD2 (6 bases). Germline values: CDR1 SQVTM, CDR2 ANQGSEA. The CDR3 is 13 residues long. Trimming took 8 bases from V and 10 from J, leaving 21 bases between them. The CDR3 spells CSIQRVLLREQFF. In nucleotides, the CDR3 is TGCAGCATCCAGCGGGTTCTCCTTAGGGAGCAGTTCTTC.

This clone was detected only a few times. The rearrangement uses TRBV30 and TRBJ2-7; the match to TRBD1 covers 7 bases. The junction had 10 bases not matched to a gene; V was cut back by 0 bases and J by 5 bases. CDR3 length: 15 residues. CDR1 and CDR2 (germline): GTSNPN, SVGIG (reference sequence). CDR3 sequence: CAWSVKGAPLDEQYF. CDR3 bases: TGTGCCTGGAGTGTAAAGGGGGCTCCCCTGGACGAGCAGTACTTC. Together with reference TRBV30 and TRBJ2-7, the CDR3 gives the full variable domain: SQTIHQWPATLVQPVGSPLSLECTVEGTSNPNLYWYRQAAGRGLQLLFYSVGIGQISSEVPQNLSASRPQDRQFILSSKKLLLSDSGFYLCAWSVKGAPLDEQYFGPGTRLTVT.

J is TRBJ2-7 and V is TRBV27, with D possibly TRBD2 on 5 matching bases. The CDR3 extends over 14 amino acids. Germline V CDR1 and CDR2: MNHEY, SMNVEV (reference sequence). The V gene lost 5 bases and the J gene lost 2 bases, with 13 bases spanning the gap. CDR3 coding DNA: TGTGCCAGCAGTCAGCTAGCCGCCACCTACGAGCAGTACTTC. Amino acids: CASSQLAATYEQYF.

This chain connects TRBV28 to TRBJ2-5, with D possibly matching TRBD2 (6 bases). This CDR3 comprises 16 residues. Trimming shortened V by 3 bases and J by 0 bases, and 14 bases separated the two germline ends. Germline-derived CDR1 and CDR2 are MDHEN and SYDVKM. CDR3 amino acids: CASSFPTGGNQETQYF. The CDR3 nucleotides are TGTGCCAGCAGTTTCCCAACAGGAGGGAACCAAGAGACCCAGTACTTC.

DNA of the CDR3: TGTGCCACCAGTGATCCGCCCCCGGGGTCCCAGTACTTC. It specifies CATSDPPPGSQYF. The chain combines TRBV24-1 with TRBJ2-5, with a weak D call TRBD2 (5 bases). This CDR3 has 13 amino acids. V dropped 3 bases and J dropped 9 bases, with 13 bases sitting between them. Per the germline V gene, CDR1 is KGHDR and CDR2 is SFDVKD.

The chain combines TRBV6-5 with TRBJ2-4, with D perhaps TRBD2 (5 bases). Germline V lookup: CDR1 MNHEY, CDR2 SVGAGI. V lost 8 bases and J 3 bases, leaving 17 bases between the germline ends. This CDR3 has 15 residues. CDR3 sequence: CASEGGGKYKNIQYF. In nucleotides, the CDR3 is TGTGCCAGCGAGGGCGGCGGTAAGTACAAAAACATTCAGTACTTC.

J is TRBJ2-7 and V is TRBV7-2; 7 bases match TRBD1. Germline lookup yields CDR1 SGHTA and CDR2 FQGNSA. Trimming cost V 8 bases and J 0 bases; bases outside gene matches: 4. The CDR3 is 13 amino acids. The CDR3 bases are TGTGCCAGCTCCGGACAGGCCTCCTACGAGCAGTACTTC. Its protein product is CASSGQASYEQYF.

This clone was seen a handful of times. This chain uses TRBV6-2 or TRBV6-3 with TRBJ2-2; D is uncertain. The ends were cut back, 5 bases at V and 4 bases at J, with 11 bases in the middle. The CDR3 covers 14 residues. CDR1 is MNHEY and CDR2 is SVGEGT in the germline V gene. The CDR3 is CASSQQLTTGELFF. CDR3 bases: TGTGCCAGCAGTCAACAGCTTACCACCGGGGAGCTGTTTTTT.

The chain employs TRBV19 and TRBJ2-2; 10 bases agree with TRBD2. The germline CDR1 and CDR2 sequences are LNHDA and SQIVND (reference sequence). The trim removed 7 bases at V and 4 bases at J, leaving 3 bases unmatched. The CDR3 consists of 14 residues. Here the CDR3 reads CASKLAGTTGELFF. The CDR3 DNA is TGTGCCAGTAAACTAGCGGGAACCACCGGGGAGCTGTTTTTT. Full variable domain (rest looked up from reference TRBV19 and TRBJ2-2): DGGITQSPKYLFRKEGQNVTLSCEQNLNHDAMYWYRQDPGQGLRLIYYSQIVNDFQKGDIAEGYSVSREKKESFPLTVTSAQKNPTAFYLCASKLAGTTGELFFGEGSRLTVL.

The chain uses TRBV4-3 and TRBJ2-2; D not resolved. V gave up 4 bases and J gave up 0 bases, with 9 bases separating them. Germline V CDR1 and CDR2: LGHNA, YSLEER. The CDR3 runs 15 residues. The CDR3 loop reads CASSPLATNTGELFF. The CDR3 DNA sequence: TGCGCCAGCAGCCCACTCGCCACGAACACCGGGGAGCTGTTTTTT.

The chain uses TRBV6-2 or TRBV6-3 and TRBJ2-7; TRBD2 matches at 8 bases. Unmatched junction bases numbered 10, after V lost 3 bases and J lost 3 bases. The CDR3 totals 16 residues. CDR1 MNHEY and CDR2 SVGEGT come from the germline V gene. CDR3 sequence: CASSYPSGGPIYEQYF. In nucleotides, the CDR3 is TGTGCCAGCAGTTATCCGTCGGGAGGGCCCATCTACGAGCAGTACTTC.

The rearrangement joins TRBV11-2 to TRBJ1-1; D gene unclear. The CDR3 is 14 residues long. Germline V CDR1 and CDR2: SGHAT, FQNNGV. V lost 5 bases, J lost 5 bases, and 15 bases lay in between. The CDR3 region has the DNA TGTGCCAGCAGCGCCGCGGGTACGGGGACTGAAGCTTTCTTT. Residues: CASSAAGTGTEAFF.

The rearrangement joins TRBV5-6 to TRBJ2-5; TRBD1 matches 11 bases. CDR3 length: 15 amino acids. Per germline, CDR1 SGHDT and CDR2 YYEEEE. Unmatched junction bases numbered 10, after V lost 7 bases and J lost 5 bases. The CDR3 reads CASDRGQGARETQYF. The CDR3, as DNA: TGTGCCAGCGACCGAGGACAGGGGGCGCGGGAGACCCAGTACTTC.